A single sample gave rise to the 20 T cell receptor beta chains below, sequenced in a study of cytomegalovirus exposure and HLA in healthy donors. TCRdb keeps only in-frame clones here, not all; method: immunoSEQ multiplex PCR. The table records 35,000 to 50,000 clones, 93% of them present only once. The sample consisted of PBMCs. The receptor source for this set is a woman aged 18-29 years in good health and CMV-seronegative.

V usage is TRBV27 and J usage is TRBJ2-3; TRBD2 matches 11 bases. The V gene's germline CDR1 is MNHEY and CDR2 SMNVEV (reference sequence). CDR3 length equals 15 residues. With 6 bases clipped from V and 4 bases from J, the junction kept 6 bases outside the gene matches. CDR3: CASRTSGTSPDTQYF. CDR3 nucleotide sequence: TGTGCCAGCAGGACTAGCGGGACGTCCCCAGATACGCAGTATTTT.

The chain uses TRBV2 and TRBJ2-7, with D perhaps matching TRBD1 (5 bases). V was shortened by 7 bases and J by 5 bases, with 24 bases between the two germline ends. CDR3 length equals 16 residues. CDR1 SNHLY and CDR2 FYNNEI come from the germline V gene. This CDR3 reads CASTNGAGEIGNEQYF. The CDR3 DNA reads as TGTGCCAGCACAAATGGGGCAGGTGAGATTGGTAACGAGCAGTACTTC.

The genes are TRBV2 and TRBJ2-5; no clear D. The V end was cut by 4 bases, the J end by 0 bases, with 9 bases between. CDR3 length: 14 amino acids. Germline-derived CDR1 and CDR2 are SNHLY and FYNNEI. The CDR3 is CASSVSPYQETQYF. The CDR3 nucleotides are TGTGCCAGCAGTGTAAGCCCGTACCAAGAGACCCAGTACTTC.

V gene TRBV28 combines with J gene TRBJ1-2; a weak D match, TRBD1 (5 bases). The length of the CDR3 is 12 residues. Germline CDR1 MDHEN, CDR2 SYDVKM. Trimming left V 6 bases short and J 4 bases short, with 9 bases between. As DNA, the CDR3 is TGTGCCAGCAGGTGGGACTCCTATGGCTACACCTTC. This encodes CASRWDSYGYTF.

The genes are TRBV19 and TRBJ2-2; possible D gene TRBD1, 6 bases. The germline CDR1 and CDR2 sequences are LNHDA and SQIVND (reference sequence). The CDR3 contains 15 residues. V was shortened by 4 bases and J by 1 base, with 10 bases between the two germline ends. The CDR3 DNA follows: TGTGCCAGTAGTACCGGGACATTGAACACCGGGGAGCTGTTTTTT. It encodes CASSTGTLNTGELFF.

This chain connects TRBV6-5 to TRBJ2-3; 7 bases are shared with TRBD2. Germline lookup yields CDR1 MNHEY and CDR2 SVGAGI. This CDR3 comprises 14 residues. The junction had 3 bases not matched to a gene; V was cut back by 4 bases and J by 2 bases. CDR3 bases: TGTGCCAGCAGTTCGAGCGGGGACACAGATACGCAGTATTTT. This sequence encodes CASSSSGDTDTQYF.

This sequence joins TRBV30 and TRBJ1-1; 9 bases are shared with TRBD1. V trimming: 5 bases; J trimming: 0 bases; junction bases outside the gene matches: 1. The CDR3 has 13 amino acids. The V gene's germline CDR1 is GTSNPN and CDR2 SVGIG (reference sequence). As DNA, the CDR3 is TGTGCCTGGGGGACAGGGTTGAACACTGAAGCTTTCTTT. Translated: CAWGTGLNTEAFF.

CDR3 amino acids: CASSLSGGHEKLFF. The CDR3 DNA reads as TGTGCCAGCAGCCTCTCAGGGGGCCATGAAAAACTGTTTTTT. This rearrangement joins TRBV9 to TRBJ1-4; TRBD1 matches at 8 bases. Per germline, CDR1 SGDLS and CDR2 YYNGEE. With V trimmed by 4 bases and J by 6 bases, 5 bases remained unmatched. This CDR3 is built from 14 residues.

The chain links TRBV5-1 to TRBJ1-2; 7 bases line up with TRBD1. This CDR3 spans 14 amino acids. Germline V CDR1 and CDR2: SGHRS, YFSETQ. J gave up 7 bases and V 0 bases, and 6 bases lay outside the gene matches. The CDR3 loop is CASSLEGAKSGYTF. The CDR3 DNA follows: TGCGCCAGCAGCTTGGAGGGGGCGAAGTCTGGCTACACCTTC.

A single count supports this clone. The V gene is TRBV28, the J gene TRBJ1-2; TRBD1 matches at 8 bases. V lost 3 bases, J lost 4 bases, and 7 bases stayed unmatched. This CDR3 is 15 amino acids long. Looked up from germline, CDR1 is MDHEN and CDR2 is SYDVKM. CDR3 sequence (DNA): TGTGCCAGCAGTTTCTCTGACAGGGGTAGCTATGGCTACACCTTC. This gives the protein CASSFSDRGSYGYTF.

The gene calls are TRBV9 and TRBJ1-1; tentatively, D is TRBD1 (5 bases). CDR3 length: 15 amino acids. Trimming shortened V by 3 bases and J by 0 bases, and 12 bases separated the two germline ends. From germline, CDR1 is SGDLS and CDR2 YYNGEE. The CDR3 protein is CASSEMGGLNTEAFF. The CDR3 coding sequence is TGTGCCAGCAGCGAGATGGGGGGGTTGAACACTGAAGCTTTCTTT.

The count of this clone is one. The gene calls are TRBV5-4 and TRBJ2-2, with TRBD1 matching 7 bases. V shed 4 bases and J 4 bases; nucleotides not matched to a gene: 4. From germline, CDR1 is SGHNT and CDR2 YYREEE (reference sequence). CDR3 size: 14 residues. CDR3 DNA: TGTGCCAGCAGCGCGCCAGGGGGCACCGGGGAGCTGTTTTTT. This gives the protein CASSAPGGTGELFF.

V is TRBV2 and J is TRBJ1-2, with 10 bases lining up with TRBD1. With V trimmed by 10 bases and J by 0 bases, 2 bases remained unmatched. The length of the CDR3 is 13 residues. Germline CDR1 reads SNHLY; CDR2 reads FYNNEI. CDR3 in amino acids: CAKGQGPNYGYTF. The CDR3 DNA reads TGTGCCAAGGGACAGGGGCCTAACTATGGCTACACCTTC.

By share of the sample, this clone is medium-sized. The J gene is TRBJ2-1, the V gene TRBV10-3, with D tentatively TRBD2 (6 bases). Germline CDR1 is ENHRY and CDR2 is SYGVKD. The CDR3 has 15 amino acids. The V end lost 6 bases, the J end lost 8 bases, and 20 bases lay between the germline ends. CDR3 DNA: TGTGCCATCAGCGGGGGAACGGGAGCTTTAGATGAGCAGTTCTTC. Amino acid sequence: CAISGGTGALDEQFF.

The chain uses TRBV5-1 and TRBJ2-7, with D tentatively TRBD1 (6 bases). The CDR3 runs to 14 residues. Between the trimmed V and J ends, which lost 4 bases and 0 bases, there was a span of 11 bases. Germline assignment: CDR1 SGHRS and CDR2 YFSETQ. As DNA, the CDR3 is TGCGCCAGCAGCCCGGTAGGGGGCTCCTACGAGCAGTACTTC. Protein: CASSPVGGSYEQYF.

This chain connects TRBV14 to TRBJ1-1; D is undetermined. V lost 8 bases and J 4 bases, leaving 11 bases between the germline ends. CDR1 is SGHDN, CDR2 FVKESK, per germline. This CDR3 has 12 amino acids. The CDR3 DNA is TGTGCCAGCGGACTGAAGGGCACTGAAGCTTTCTTT. Protein product: CASGLKGTEAFF.

J is TRBJ2-7 and V is TRBV30, with TRBD1 identical over 12 bases. CDR3 size: 15 residues. V shed 6 bases and J 2 bases; nucleotides not matched to a gene: 8. Germline V CDR1 and CDR2: GTSNPN, SVGIG (reference sequence). CDR3 DNA sequence: TGTGCCTGCACCTCGGGGACAGGGGGCACCTACGAGCAGTACTTC. Amino acid sequence: CACTSGTGGTYEQYF.

The V and J genes are TRBV6-4 and TRBJ2-3; maybe TRBD2 (6 bases). This CDR3 spans 14 amino acids. Trimming left V 3 bases short and J 1 base short, with 8 bases between. The V gene's germline CDR1 is MRHNA and CDR2 SNTAGT. The CDR3 DNA reads as TGTGCCAGCAGTGAGACGGGAGGCACAGATACGCAGTATTTT. Its translation: CASSETGGTDTQYF.

This chain joins TRBV6-1 and TRBJ1-1, with D unclear. V lost 4 bases, J lost 7 bases, and 19 bases lay in between. In germline, CDR1 is MNHNS, CDR2 SASEGT. This CDR3 spans 15 amino acids. The CDR3 nucleotides read TGTGCCAGCAGTGGAAGGAGTACGAGGGCGTTTGAAGCTTTCTTT. Amino acid sequence: CASSGRSTRAFEAFF.

The chain carries TRBV10-3 and TRBJ2-1; weak D call: TRBD2 (5 bases). Per germline, CDR1 ENHRY and CDR2 SYGVKD. V shed 6 bases and J shed 5 bases, with 8 bases lying between them. The CDR3 spans 12 residues. CDR3 amino acids: CAIRDSDNEQFF. The CDR3 coding sequence is TGTGCCATCAGGGACTCGGACAATGAGCAGTTCTTC.